A single sample gave rise to the 18 T cell receptor beta chains below, sequenced in a study of cytomegalovirus exposure and HLA in healthy donors. Only in-frame clones appear in the TCRdb table, and some are missing; sequencing was by immunoSEQ multiplex PCR. The top ten hold roughly 1.2% of the sample, which has roughly 300,000 clones, about nine tenths seen once. The sequenced material came from PBMCs. Receptors originate from a woman in her twenties or thirties in good health and CMV-seropositive.

J is TRBJ1-4 and V is TRBV4-3; D not certain. Per germline, CDR1 LGHNA and CDR2 YSLEER. The germline V and J ends were trimmed by 3 bases and 0 bases, with 5 bases remaining between them. The CDR3 sequence is 14 residues long. In nucleotides, the CDR3 is TGCGCCAGCAGCCAGGTATCAACTAATGAAAAACTGTTTTTT. Amino acids: CASSQVSTNEKLFF.

The chain links TRBV6-1 to TRBJ1-2; D uncertain. CDR1 MNHNS and CDR2 SASEGT come from the germline V gene. Trimming took 1 base from V and 3 from J, leaving 21 bases between them. CDR3 length: 18 amino acids. For the CDR3, the DNA is TGTGCCAGCAGTGAAGATCCGGCAGGCGGTTCCTACGACTATGGCTACACCTTC. Translated: CASSEDPAGGSYDYGYTF.

This clone was seen a few times. V gene TRBV30 combines with J gene TRBJ1-1; D is possibly TRBD1 (6 bases). Germline CDR1 reads GTSNPN; CDR2 reads SVGIG (reference sequence). CDR3 length equals 13 residues. V lost 5 bases and J 3 bases, leaving 13 bases between the germline ends. The CDR3 here is CAWAPPGDTEAFF. The DNA for the CDR3 is TGTGCCTGGGCCCCCCCAGGGGACACTGAAGCTTTCTTT.

V is TRBV5-1 and J is TRBJ1-2, with 7 bases aligning to TRBD1. J was trimmed by 4 bases and V by 1 base; bases with no gene match: 7. The CDR3 extends over 15 amino acids. Germline CDR1 reads SGHRS; CDR2 reads YFSETQ. The CDR3 nucleotides read TGCGCCAGCAGCTTGCGACAGGGTGTTTCCTATGGCTACACCTTC. This sequence encodes CASSLRQGVSYGYTF. Supplemented by reference TRBV5-1 and TRBJ1-2, the full variable domain reads KAGVTQTPRYLIKTRGQQVTLSCSPISGHRSVSWYQQTPGQGLQFLFEYFSETQRNKGNFPGRFSGRQFSNSRSEMNVSTLELGDSALYLCASSLRQGVSYGYTFGSGTRLTVV.

The sample holds one count of this clone. This chain connects TRBV27 to TRBJ2-7; D gene uncertain. The V gene's germline CDR1 is MNHEY and CDR2 SMNVEV (reference sequence). V was shortened by 3 bases and J by 2 bases, with 11 bases between the two germline ends. The CDR3 sequence is 14 residues long. CDR3 sequence (DNA): TGTGCCAGCAGTTTGACAAGAGCGCCCTACGAGCAGTACTTC. Its protein is CASSLTRAPYEQYF.

The chain couples TRBV15 to TRBJ1-2, with 7 bases aligning to TRBD1. The CDR3 consists of 13 residues. Losses at the gene ends were 0 bases for V and 11 bases for J; bases not matched to a gene: 6. CDR1 LNHNV and CDR2 YYDKDF come from the germline V gene (reference sequence). The DNA of the CDR3 is TGTGCCACCAGCAGAGATAATGCAGGGGGTTACACCTTC. It specifies CATSRDNAGGYTF.

The chain has TRBV6-1 and TRBJ1-1; TRBD1 is a possible D gene (6 bases). V gave up 10 bases and J gave up 1 base, with 19 bases separating them. CDR1 and CDR2 from the germline V gene are MNHNS and SASEGT. The CDR3 covers 15 residues. CDR3 nucleotides: TGTGCCACGTCACCAAGACAGGCTACGAACACTGAAGCTTTCTTT. Translation gives CATSPRQATNTEAFF.

This clone was counted a single time. V gene TRBV9 combines with J gene TRBJ2-3, with TRBD1 matching over 7 bases. This CDR3 spans 16 amino acids. Germline lookup yields CDR1 SGDLS and CDR2 YYNGEE. J gave up 6 bases and V 4 bases, and 14 bases lay outside the gene matches. The CDR3 region has the DNA TGTGCCAGCAGCCCAACGCCGACAGGGAAAATGGATACGCAGTATTTT. Translation gives CASSPTPTGKMDTQYF.

This clone was detected ten times or more. The chain employs TRBV6-6 and TRBJ1-1; the match to TRBD1 covers 7 bases. The V gene's germline CDR1 is MNHNY and CDR2 SVGAGI (reference sequence). The CDR3 spans 16 residues. The trim removed 3 bases at V and 5 bases at J, leaving 12 bases unmatched. CDR3 sequence reads: CASSYHLQQGWTEAFF. CDR3 nucleotides: TGTGCCAGCAGTTATCACCTTCAACAGGGGTGGACTGAAGCTTTCTTT.

The V and J genes are TRBV2 and TRBJ2-2, with TRBD2 matching over 7 bases. The germline V gene has CDR1 SNHLY and CDR2 FYNNEI. J was trimmed by 1 base and V by 4 bases; bases with no gene match: 9. CDR3 size: 17 residues. The CDR3 sequence is CASSGGGRQENTGELFF. CDR3 sequence (DNA): TGTGCCAGCAGTGGGGGAGGGAGGCAGGAGAACACCGGGGAGCTGTTTTTT.

The rearrangement uses TRBV6-5 and TRBJ2-7, with 8 bases matching TRBD2. V lost 2 bases, J lost 7 bases, and 10 bases stayed unmatched. This CDR3 has 15 amino acids. Germline V lookup: CDR1 MNHEY, CDR2 SVGAGI. The CDR3 region is CASSYSPGLEVEQYF. The CDR3 nucleotides read TGTGCCAGCAGTTACAGTCCGGGACTAGAGGTTGAGCAGTACTTC.

The DNA for the CDR3 is TGTGCCAGCAGCTTGTTTGCTGTCTTGGCCCTCCACTTT. This sequence encodes CASSLFAVLALHF. The V call is TRBV5-6, the J call TRBJ1-6; no reliable D call. V shed 1 base and J shed 14 bases, with 13 bases lying between them. Looked up from germline, CDR1 is SGHDT and CDR2 is YYEEEE. The CDR3 extends over 13 amino acids.

The genes are TRBV6-5 and TRBJ2-6; tentatively, D is TRBD2 (7 bases). The CDR3 extends over 16 amino acids. V was trimmed by 2 bases and J by 3 bases, leaving 11 bases between them. The V gene's germline CDR1 is MNHEY and CDR2 SVGAGI. The CDR3 DNA reads as TGTGCCAGCAGTTACGCGGGGGCGCTTGGGGCCAACGTCCTGACTTTC. Residues: CASSYAGALGANVLTF.

The rearrangement joins TRBV29-1 to TRBJ2-3; TRBD2 aligns across 11 bases. This CDR3 spans 13 amino acids. Per the germline V gene, CDR1 is SQVTM and CDR2 is ANQGSEA. Trimming cost V 6 bases and J 9 bases; bases outside gene matches: 8. The CDR3 sequence: CSVLAGVEVTQYF. In nucleotides, the CDR3 is TGCAGCGTACTAGCGGGAGTGGAGGTAACGCAGTATTTT.

The genes are TRBV25-1 and TRBJ1-5, with 10 positions matching TRBD1. Germline V lookup: CDR1 MGHDK, CDR2 SYGVNS. The length of the CDR3 is 16 residues. J gave up 4 bases and V 4 bases, and 7 bases lay outside the gene matches. The CDR3 protein is CASSVTGTGVNQPQHF. The DNA for the CDR3 is TGTGCCAGCAGTGTCACCGGGACAGGGGTAAATCAGCCCCAGCATTTT.

The chain is built from TRBV5-1 and TRBJ1-2; 9 positions match TRBD1. The V gene's germline CDR1 is SGHRS and CDR2 YFSETQ. The junction had 6 bases not matched to a gene; V was cut back by 4 bases and J by 8 bases. There are 13 residues in the CDR3. CDR3 amino acids: CASSTGQGQGYTF. CDR3 nucleotides: TGCGCCAGCAGCACGGGACAGGGCCAAGGCTACACCTTC. Variable domain in full (rest from reference TRBV5-1 and TRBJ1-2): KAGVTQTPRYLIKTRGQQVTLSCSPISGHRSVSWYQQTPGQGLQFLFEYFSETQRNKGNFPGRFSGRQFSNSRSEMNVSTLELGDSALYLCASSTGQGQGYTFGSGTRLTVV.

This chain joins TRBV9 and TRBJ2-3; D remains ambiguous. V was pared by 6 bases and J by 4 bases, with 12 bases between. Germline CDR1 reads SGDLS; CDR2 reads YYNGEE. This CDR3 region has 13 residues. CDR3 region: CASTPTLSDTQYF. In nucleotides, the CDR3 is TGTGCCAGCACCCCAACCTTATCAGATACGCAGTATTTT.

The table lists this clone with many counts. V usage is TRBV15 and J usage is TRBJ2-1, with 8 positions matching TRBD1. J gave up 11 bases and V 3 bases, and 6 bases lay outside the gene matches. Germline V CDR1 and CDR2: LNHNV, YYDKDF (reference sequence). The CDR3 consists of 13 residues. CDR3 loop: CATSSTDRGQQFF. CDR3 in DNA: TGTGCCACCAGCAGTACCGACAGGGGTCAGCAGTTCTTC.